This TCR beta chain was sequenced for a study of CDR3 diversity in severe acne. Via MiXCR, TCRdb re-called the PCR reads, giving one row per CDR3 protein. The profile shows around 100,000 distinct CDR3 sequences, roughly 51% of them singletons. Trimming left V 3 bases short and J 3 bases short, with 17 bases between. This CDR3 region has 15 residues. Germline CDR1 and CDR2: DFQATT and SNEGSKA (reference sequence). This sequence was found in a male donor with acne. Source material: blood. The rearrangement joins TRBV20-1 to TRBJ1-1; possibly TRBD1 for D (5 bases). The CDR3 sequence is CSARTPGTMHTEAFF. The DNA of the CDR3 is TGCAGTGCTAGGACCCCGGGGACCATGCACACTGAAGCTTTCTTT.